This T cell receptor beta chain was documented in a study of T cell repertoires in cytomegalovirus infection (dated by TCRdb to the late 2010s). The study in broad terms: Donor HLA type was relevant to the analysis, as public TCR beta signatures indicated carriage of CMV infection together with the matching HLA type. Points the paper makes about the study in general: In both this cohort and an independent cohort of 352 donors, the cumulative frequency of public TCR beta family members distinguished carriers of CMV infection plus the relevant HLA type. The ex vivo response was dominated by HLA-C-restricted CMV-specific TCR beta clonotypes, which also provided the single most frequent clonotype in two of eight donors.

Sequencing instrument: Illumina HiSeq 1500. TCRdb cleaned the public reads at Q25 with fastp, built clones with MiXCR and kept in-frame beta chains. Rows with a matching CDR3 protein are joined into one entry that keeps the most common DNA and genes. Counted in this sample were around 450,000 distinct CDR3 sequences; about 33% of them appeared once. Clones ranked in the top ten supply approximately 15% of the sample. As to this clonotype: There is no known antigen for this receptor. The sample holds no much larger clone one base away, and base qualities are not on file.

Trimming removed 5 bases from V and 5 bases from J, leaving 17 bases between the germline ends. From the cysteine up to the phenylalanine, the CDR3 has a length of 15 residues. Only the CDR3 portion is preserved as DNA: 45 bases, with reading frame beginning at the first base. The germline V gene (reference sequence) sets CDR1 to SGHKS and CDR2 to YYEKEE. The chain is assembled from TRBV5-5 and TRBJ2-1; the D match is possibly TRBD1 or TRBD2, with 6 bases aligned in each. The TCR comes from a human donor in good health (CMV status not recorded). Some clones in this sample may be carry-over from other donors' samples. Sequenced: PBMCs. The nucleotides are TGTGCCAGCAGAGTTAGGGGGGATGTAAACAATGAGCAGTTCTTC. Translation gives CASRVRGDVNNEQFF.